This T cell receptor (beta chain) comes out of a study of blood T cell repertoires in COVID-19. For the study at large: The origin of the acute and convalescent COVID-19 samples was the United States, Italy and Spain.

V lost 3 bases, J lost 5 bases, and 10 bases lay in between. This CDR3 has 13 amino acids. TCRdb's table, derived via immunoSEQ multiplex PCR, lists solely in-frame clones and lacks some. This table has over 100,000 clones, roughly 88% appearing once. What was sequenced was peripheral blood. This receptor was identified in a woman older than 75 with active or convalescent COVID-19. The chain employs TRBV12-3 or TRBV12-4 and TRBJ1-1; tentative D call: TRBD1 (5 bases). The CDR3 sequence: CASSLQGGTEAFF. In nucleotides, the CDR3 is TGTGCCAGCAGTTTGCAGGGTGGGACTGAAGCTTTCTTT.